These 15 T cell receptor beta chains share one sample of origin, sequenced in a study of radiation and T cells in renal cell carcinoma. The protocol was immunoSEQ multiplex PCR, while the TCRdb copy is restricted to in-frame clones and leaves out a portion. This sample has about 19,000 clones, with 60% to 75% found just once. Indicated treatment: 15 Gy SBRT to primary tumor, nephrectomy 4 weeks later. The source was tumor tissue, collected from a patient whose treatment included radiotherapy and nephrectomy. The source is a woman in her 70s with renal cell carcinoma.

The V gene is TRBV5-1, the J gene TRBJ2-5, with TRBD2 matching over 9 bases. Germline V gene data show CDR1 as SGHRS and CDR2 as YFSETQ. V dropped 4 bases and J dropped 2; count of bases not matched to a gene: 9. The CDR3 extends over 16 amino acids. CDR3 in amino acids: CASSALLTSGQETQYF. Here the CDR3 DNA reads TGCGCCAGCAGCGCGCTATTGACTAGCGGACAAGAGACCCAGTACTTC.

The table lists this clone with a count of one. CDR3: CAWSVQDSHNEQFF. The CDR3 DNA reads as TGTGCCTGGAGTGTCCAAGACAGTCACAATGAGCAGTTCTTC. The genes are TRBV30 and TRBJ2-1; TRBD1 is a possible D gene (5 bases). The CDR3 consists of 14 residues. V was pared by 0 bases and J by 5 bases, with 11 bases between. Germline loops: CDR1 GTSNPN, CDR2 SVGIG (reference sequence).

The chain recombines TRBV4-2 with TRBJ1-1; possibly TRBD1 for D (6 bases). Per the germline V gene, CDR1 is LGHNA and CDR2 is YNFKEQ. The V and J ends lost 3 bases and 0 bases respectively, with 17 bases between them. The CDR3 covers 17 residues. The DNA of the CDR3 is TGTGCCAGCAGCCAGGCTCTAGGGACACCTATGAACACTGAAGCTTTCTTT. Translation: CASSQALGTPMNTEAFF.

The chain combines TRBV28 with TRBJ1-3; D call uncertain. The germline CDR1 and CDR2 sequences are MDHEN and SYDVKM. Trimming took off 6 bases at V and 2 bases at J, with 8 bases between the two ends. The CDR3 has 13 amino acids. Here the CDR3 reads CASSVNPGNTIYF. CDR3 coding DNA: TGTGCCAGCAGCGTAAACCCTGGAAACACCATATATTTT.

The chain couples TRBV6-6 to TRBJ2-7; 7 bases match TRBD2. The CDR3 runs 12 residues. Per the germline V gene, CDR1 is MNHNY and CDR2 is SVGAGI (reference sequence). Losses at the gene ends were 6 bases for V and 5 bases for J; bases not matched to a gene: 4. The CDR3 loop is CASSARGDEQYF. The CDR3 nucleotides are TGTGCCAGCAGCGCCCGGGGGGACGAGCAGTACTTC.

The genes are TRBV30 and TRBJ2-7; possible D gene TRBD1, 5 bases. The CDR3 sequence is 14 residues long. CDR1 GTSNPN and CDR2 SVGIG come from the germline V gene (reference sequence). With 0 bases removed from V and 5 bases from J, the gap between germline ends came to 14 bases. CDR3 amino acids: CAWSVRAGIHEQYF. The CDR3 nucleotides are TGTGCCTGGAGTGTACGTGCAGGGATCCACGAGCAGTACTTC.

V gene TRBV27 combines with J gene TRBJ1-5; the D gene is possibly TRBD1 (6 bases). The V and J ends lost 2 bases and 4 bases respectively, with 15 bases between them. Germline-derived CDR1 and CDR2 are MNHEY and SMNVEV (reference sequence). The CDR3 is made up of 16 amino acids. CDR3 residues: CASSLRQGPGNQPQHF. The CDR3, as DNA: TGTGCCAGCAGTTTACGCCAGGGGCCTGGTAATCAGCCCCAGCATTTT.

The rearrangement links TRBV4-2 to TRBJ2-2; 7 bases align to TRBD1. Trimming cost V 3 bases and J 6 bases; bases outside gene matches: 7. From germline, CDR1 is LGHNA and CDR2 YNFKEQ. The CDR3 runs 15 residues. CDR3 protein: CASSQVTTGAGELFF. CDR3 in DNA: TGTGCCAGCAGCCAGGTTACTACAGGGGCCGGGGAGCTGTTTTTT.

The rearrangement links TRBV7-3 to TRBJ2-2; no clear D. Trimming cost V 5 bases and J 0 bases, with 4 bases left between them. This CDR3 has 13 residues. Germline V gene data show CDR1 as SGHTA and CDR2 as FQGTGA. This CDR3 reads CASSHTNTGELFF. The DNA for the CDR3 is TGTGCCAGCAGCCATACGAACACCGGGGAGCTGTTTTTT.

This chain uses TRBV4-1 with TRBJ1-5; D not resolved. The V gene's germline CDR1 is MGHRA and CDR2 YSYEKL. The CDR3 runs 15 residues. Trimming left V 2 bases short and J 5 bases short, with 13 bases between. CDR3 nucleotides: TGCGCCAGCAGCCAAAAGAACGGGGTCTATCAGCCCCAGCATTTT. Its translation is CASSQKNGVYQPQHF.

This rearrangement joins TRBV28 to TRBJ1-5, with 9 nucleotides matching TRBD1. Germline CDR1 reads MDHEN; CDR2 reads SYDVKM. This CDR3 spans 14 amino acids. Trimming cost V 7 bases and J 3 bases; bases outside gene matches: 4. CDR3 protein: CASNRGLYNQPQHF. The CDR3 DNA sequence: TGTGCCAGCAACAGGGGGCTCTACAATCAGCCCCAGCATTTT.

This sequence joins TRBV6-5 and TRBJ1-2; TRBD1 aligns across 7 bases. Germline V gene lookup returns CDR1 MNHEY and CDR2 SVGAGI. Trimming removed 6 bases from V and 0 bases from J; junction bases left unmatched: 4. This CDR3 has 14 residues. CDR3 sequence reads: CASRAGGPNYGYTF. The CDR3 region has the DNA TGTGCCAGCAGGGCAGGGGGTCCTAACTATGGCTACACCTTC.

This clone came up a few times. This chain uses TRBV27 with TRBJ2-7; D call uncertain. CDR3 length: 11 amino acids. Germline V CDR1 and CDR2: MNHEY, SMNVEV (reference sequence). The V end was cut by 5 bases, the J end by 4 bases, with 6 bases between. CDR3 nucleotides: TGTGCCAGCAGTGAAAGGTACGAGCAGTACTTC. It translates to CASSERYEQYF.

This clone was observed a handful of times. The chain has TRBV9 and TRBJ2-2, with D unclear. CDR3 size: 11 residues. Germline V gene lookup returns CDR1 SGDLS and CDR2 YYNGEE. The V end lost 0 bases, the J end lost 7 bases, and 1 base lay between the germline ends. This CDR3 is CASSVGGELFF. In nucleotides, the CDR3 is TGTGCCAGCAGCGTAGGCGGGGAGCTGTTTTTT.

This clone ranks as medium-sized (0.01 to 0.1%). This chain links TRBV13 with TRBJ2-7; D remains ambiguous. CDR1 is PRHDT and CDR2 is FYEKMQ in the germline V gene (reference sequence). The CDR3 length is 12 residues. The V and J ends lost 1 base and 3 bases respectively, with 4 bases between them. CDR3 sequence (DNA): TGTGCCAGCAGCTTAGTCCGCTACGAGCAGTACTTC. This sequence encodes CASSLVRYEQYF.